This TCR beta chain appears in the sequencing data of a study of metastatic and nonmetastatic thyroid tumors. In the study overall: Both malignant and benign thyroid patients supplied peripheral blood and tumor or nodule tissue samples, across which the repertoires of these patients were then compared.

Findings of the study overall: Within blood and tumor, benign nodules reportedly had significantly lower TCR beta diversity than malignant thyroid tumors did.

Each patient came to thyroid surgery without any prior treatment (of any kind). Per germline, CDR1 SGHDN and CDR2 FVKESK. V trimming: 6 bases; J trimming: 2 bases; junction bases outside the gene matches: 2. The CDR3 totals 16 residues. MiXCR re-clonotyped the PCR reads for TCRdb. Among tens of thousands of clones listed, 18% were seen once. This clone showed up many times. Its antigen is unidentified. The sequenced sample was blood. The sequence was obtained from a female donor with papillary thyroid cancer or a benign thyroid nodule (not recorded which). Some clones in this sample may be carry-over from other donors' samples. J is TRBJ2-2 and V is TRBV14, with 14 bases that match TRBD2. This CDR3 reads CASRGTSGRNTGELFF. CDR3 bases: TGTGCCAGCAGGGGGACTAGCGGGAGAAACACCGGGGAGCTGTTTTTT.